This TCR beta chain was captured by sequencing in a study of cytomegalovirus exposure and HLA in healthy donors (TCRdb year 2017). In terms of the full investigation: The roughly 670 repertoires of the first cohort and the roughly 120 validation repertoires were produced on the same platform, according to a later analysis. The aim of the study was to test whether cataloging public T cell receptors could identify signatures of past pathogen exposure. A separate validation cohort of over a hundred different subjects was used in addition to the roughly 700-subject first cohort. High-throughput TCR immunosequencing, statistical association of individual TCRs with disease status, and machine learning were combined to predict cytomegalovirus infection status. Paper-wide results and their limitations: According to the authors, the approach could potentially be generalized to other disease states and immunological phenotypes. The classifier was reported to diagnose cytomegalovirus status with high specificity and sensitivity in both the original and validation cohorts. The study gave a list of under 200 TCR beta chains associated with cytomegalovirus. All 120 or so repertoires were used to score co-occurrence in the validation cohort in a later analysis, because that analysis had no HLA typing for the cohort. Three of the identified cytomegalovirus-associated TCR beta chains were confirmed in vitro to be specific for cytomegalovirus antigens. In a later analysis, TCRs clustered in the first cohort were found to also tend to co-occur in the roughly 130 validation repertoires, with around 94% of cluster scores above 0. While some public TCRs were present in many individuals, most TCR sequences turned up only very rarely across donors.

Turning to this clone: What antigen it recognizes has not been identified. No clone much larger than this one lies a single base away; base qualities are absent.

Libraries were made using the immunoSEQ multiplex PCR assay. The authors' analysis ran thus. A statistical classification framework was developed to diagnose cytomegalovirus status using the catalog of TCR beta chain sequences. TCRdb re-hosts the immuneACCESS table, in-frame sequences only. Its copies lack some clones; in the studies checked, an unresolved V gene accounts for under half of them, and the cause for the rest is not known. That table gives V, J and clone size, and the DNA gave D and trimming. The sample table records around 300,000 clones; over 75% of these occur just once. The top ten clones comprise 0.9% to 1% of the sample. CDR1 SGHNT and CDR2 YYREEE are derived from the germline V gene (reference sequence). Including cysteine and phenylalanine, the CDR3 has 15 amino acids. Only CDR3 DNA is held: 45 bases, read in frame from base 1. Trimmed from V: 4 bases; trimmed from J: 7 bases; junction bases lacking a gene match: 12.

Separate from the approximately 690-subject first cohort, the validation cohort of 95 to 150 subjects was the group to which the donors belonged. This receptor was obtained from a man aged 25 to 40 in good health and CMV-seronegative. The rearranged chain carries TRBV5-4 and TRBJ2-7, and TRBD1 aligns with 9 junction nucleotides. The source material was PBMCs. The bases are TGTGCCAGCAGCGACCGGGACAGGGAGGTCCGGGAGCAGTACTTC. Its protein product is CASSDRDREVREQYF.